This paragraph reports one T cell receptor beta chain. Its target is unknown. The entry originates in a study of sequential checkpoint blockade in melanoma. For the study at large: TCRbeta immunosequencing was performed on DNA from roughly 99 pretreatment melanoma tumor samples. Notes on the study in general: About 30 times likelier clinical benefit followed increased tumor T-cell fraction and clonality.

Trimming removed 6 bases from V and 7 bases from J, with 13 bases in between. CDR1 is MNHGY, CDR2 SAAAGT, per germline. This CDR3 spans 12 amino acids. As to treatment: randomized to nivolumab then ipilimumab (arm A) or the reverse (arm B). Using immunoSEQ multiplex PCR, the repertoire was profiled, and TCRdb retains in-frame clones only, with some absent. Of approximately 6,400 clones in the sample, roughly 21% were seen once. This chain uses TRBV6-8 with TRBJ2-7; D is unclear. This specimen was tumor tissue (inferred from file names), taken from a patient given nivolumab and ipilimumab in sequence. The receptor comes from a human donor with melanoma. CDR3 in DNA: TGTGCCAGCAGATCTCCGCCGGTGGAGCAGTACTTC. The encoded protein is CASRSPPVEQYF.